This T cell receptor beta chain was identified during a study of shared clonotypes between healthy human individuals (dated by TCRdb to about 2020). About the study as a whole: The cohort included three men and a couple of women between 18 and 49 years of age. Each donor's leukapheresis produced roughly between roughly 0.85 and 9 billion PBMCs. Different laboratories and diverse techniques were used to prepare libraries and sequence TCR repertoires, to increase sequencing depth and limit assay-specific biases. For each donor, CD4 naive and CD4 memory were each given three plates, CD8 naive was given two plates, and CD8 memory was given one plate. To estimate repertoire size and how much clonotype sharing occurs between individuals, the study deeply sequenced the blood TCR repertoires of about five healthy adults.

TCR CDR3 regions were amplified from genomic DNA by multiplex PCR using the deep immunoSEQ assay. For each cell subset, the extracted genomic DNA was distributed evenly across all wells of several immunoSEQ 96-well plates, and each plate served as one replicate. Each replicate PCR for sorted subsets received about 210 ng genomic DNA, equal to about 30,000 T cell genomes. Purified libraries were quantified with a Qubit 3.0 fluorometer, sized on a Bioanalyzer 2100, and re-quantified with the KAPA Library Quantification kit. A separate single-read 150-cycle Illumina NextSeq 550 flow cell was used to sequence each immunoSEQ 96-well plate. The paper's data handling went like this. Because the immunoSEQ output held only junctional sequences and lacked quality scores, the filtering could not match the filtering applied to full-length reads. Sequences were annotated with PyIR, a Python wrapper for IgBLAST v1.9, using IMGT germline references to assign V/J genes and CDR3. Reads with weak V/J assignments (E-value above 1e-6), missing CDR3, stop codons, out-of-frame junctions, or ambiguous translated residues were removed. V3J clonotypes were defined as sequences sharing the same inferred V gene, J gene, and CDR3 amino acid sequence. The percentage overlap between two repertoires was calculated by dividing the number of shared unique clonotypes by the size of the smaller repertoire. Three approaches were used to assess repertoire richness: RTK rarefaction, the Chao1 estimator, and Recon v2.1 estimates of unobserved clonotypes. Generation probabilities for all TCRbeta clonotypes obtained by the gDNA method from a handful of donors were computed using OLGA. In TCRdb, the immuneACCESS table is reduced to in-frame sequences with V and J assigned. These tables do not hold every clone; where another copy was compared, an unresolved V gene accounts for under half, and the others remain unexplained. The V and J calls and the clone size are those of that table, but D and trimming were determined from the DNA. In all, the sample holds about 110,000 clones, and under 70% of those were seen once. The leading ten clones occupy almost 25% of the sample.

CDR1 and CDR2 are drawn from the germline V gene (reference sequence): LNHDA, SQIVND. Relative to germline, V is 3 bases shorter and J is 0 bases shorter, with 9 bases between their ends. The CDR3 holds 15 amino acids from the cysteine to the phenylalanine. Just CDR3 DNA is preserved here, 45 bases in frame from base 1. Here is what the overall study found, with its caveats: Estimated clonotype richness was generally larger for naive than for memory subsets. Because the study included only a small number of donors, the genetic and exposure-history diversity represented was limited. Compared with non-shared clonotypes, the clonotypes found in all four sorted-subset donors had higher generation probabilities. Incomplete sequencing was indicated by rarefaction of sorted-subset datasets, despite the large sequencing depth. Approximately 5% of naive CD4, roughly 3.6% of naive CD8, around 2.3% of memory CD4, and about 0.4% of memory CD8 clonotypes were shared across a few donors. Based on pairwise subsampling, the degree of clonotype sharing among donors was expected to be affected by sequencing depth. Only blood was sampled, and tissue TCR repertoires likely differ from those in blood.

The donors were healthy, HIV-negative adults with no recently reported acute infections or vaccinations. All donors were Caucasian adults living in Nashville, Tennessee, USA. CD8 memory samples were composed of magnetically selected CD45RO+ cells combined with CCR7-negative CD45RA+ effector memory (TemRA) cells. Blood was obtained by leukapheresis, after which PBMCs were separated by Ficoll-Histopaque density gradient centrifugation and cryopreserved in liquid nitrogen vapor phase. Analytical flow cytometry was used to check the purity and quantity of each magnetically sorted T cell population. From each sorted fraction, genomic DNA was isolated and quantified by UV absorbance on a Nanodrop 2000c. With respect to this clone: The clone's antigen remains unknown. Base qualities were left out, and no much larger clone turns up one base away.

The rearranged chain carries TRBV19 and TRBJ2-1, with the identity of the D gene unclear. The receptor was isolated from a woman between 25 and 40 years old in good health. The sample consisted of memory CD8+ T cells sorted from blood. What the cell subset or site label conveys for this sample: CD45RO+ cells pooled with CCR7-negative TemRA cells. The DNA sequence reads TGTGCCAGTAGTATCGACCCGAGCTCCTACAATGAGCAGTTCTTC. Translated, this gives CASSIDPSSYNEQFF.